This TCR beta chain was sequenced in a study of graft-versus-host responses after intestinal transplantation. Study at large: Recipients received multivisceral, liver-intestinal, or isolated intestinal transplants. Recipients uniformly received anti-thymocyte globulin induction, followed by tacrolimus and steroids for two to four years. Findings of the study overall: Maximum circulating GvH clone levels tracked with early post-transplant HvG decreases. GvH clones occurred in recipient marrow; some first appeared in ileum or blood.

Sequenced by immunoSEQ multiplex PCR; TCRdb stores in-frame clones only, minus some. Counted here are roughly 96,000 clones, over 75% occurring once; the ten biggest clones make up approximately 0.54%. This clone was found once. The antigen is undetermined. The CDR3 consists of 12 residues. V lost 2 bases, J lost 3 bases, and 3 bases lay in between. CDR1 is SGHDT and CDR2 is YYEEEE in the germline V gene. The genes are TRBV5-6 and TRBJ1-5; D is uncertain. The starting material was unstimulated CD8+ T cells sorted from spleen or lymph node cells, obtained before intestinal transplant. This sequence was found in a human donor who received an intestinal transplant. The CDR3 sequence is CASSLANQPQHF. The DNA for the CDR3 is TGTGCCAGCAGCTTAGCCAATCAGCCCCAGCATTTT. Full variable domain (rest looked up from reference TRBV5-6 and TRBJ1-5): DAGVTQSPTHLIKTRGQQVTLRCSPKSGHDTVSWYQQALGQGPQFIFQYYEEEERQRGNFPDRFSGHQFPNYSSELNVNALLLGDSALYLCASSLANQPQHFGDGTRLSIL.